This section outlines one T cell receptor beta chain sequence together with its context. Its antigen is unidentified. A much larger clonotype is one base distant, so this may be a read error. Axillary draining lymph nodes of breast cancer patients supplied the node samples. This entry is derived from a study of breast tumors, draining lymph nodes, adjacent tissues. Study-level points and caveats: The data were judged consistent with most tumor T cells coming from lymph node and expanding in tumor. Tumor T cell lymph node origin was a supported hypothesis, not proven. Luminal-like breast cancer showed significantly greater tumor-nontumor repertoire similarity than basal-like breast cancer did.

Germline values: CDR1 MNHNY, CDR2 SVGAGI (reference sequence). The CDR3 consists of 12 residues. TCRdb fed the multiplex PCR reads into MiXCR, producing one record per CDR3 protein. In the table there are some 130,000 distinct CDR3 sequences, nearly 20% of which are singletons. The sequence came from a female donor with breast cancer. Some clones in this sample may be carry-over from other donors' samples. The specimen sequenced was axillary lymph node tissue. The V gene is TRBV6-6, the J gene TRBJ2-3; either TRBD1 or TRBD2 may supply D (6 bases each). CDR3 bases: TGTGCCAGCAGTTCGGGGGCGGTGGCGCAGTGTTTT. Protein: CASSSGAVAQCF.